What follows describes a single T cell receptor (beta chain). As yet, its antigen is unknown. CDR3 length: 13 amino acids. The V segment lost 6 bases and the J segment 8 bases; nucleotides outside the gene matches: 9. Looked up from germline, CDR1 is MNHNY and CDR2 is SVGAGI (reference sequence). This sample was taken from a study of T cell repertoires in cytomegalovirus infection. TCRdb re-called the reads with MiXCR, one entry per CDR3 protein. Here the sample spans about 920,000 distinct CDR3 sequences, around 32% being singletons. The source was cultured CD8+ T cells from PBMCs, collected from culture after CMV antigen stimulation. The receptor's source is a human donor in good health (CMV status not recorded). Some clones in this sample may be carry-over from other donors' samples. The chain links TRBV6-6 to TRBJ1-2, with 7 nucleotides matching TRBD1. CDR3: CASRPTGESGYTF. The CDR3 DNA sequence: TGTGCCAGCAGGCCCACAGGGGAGAGCGGCTACACCTTC.